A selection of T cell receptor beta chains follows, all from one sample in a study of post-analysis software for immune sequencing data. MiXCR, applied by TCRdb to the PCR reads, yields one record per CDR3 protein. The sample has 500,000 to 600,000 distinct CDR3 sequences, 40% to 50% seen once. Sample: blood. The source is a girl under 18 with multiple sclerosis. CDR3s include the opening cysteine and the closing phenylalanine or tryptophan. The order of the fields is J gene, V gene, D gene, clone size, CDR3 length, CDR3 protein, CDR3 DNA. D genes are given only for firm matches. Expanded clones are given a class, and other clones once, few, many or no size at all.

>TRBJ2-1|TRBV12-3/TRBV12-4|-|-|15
CASSLELAIRNEQFF
TGTGCCAGCAGTTTAGAGTTGGCTATCCGGAATGAGCAGTTCTTC
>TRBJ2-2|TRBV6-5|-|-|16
CASNNLLGAVTGELFF
TGTGCCAGCAACAACCTTCTTGGGGCGGTTACCGGGGAGCTGTTTTTT
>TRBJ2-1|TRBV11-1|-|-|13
CASSTGPGNEQFF
TGTGCCAGCTCAACAGGCCCTGGCAATGAGCAGTTCTTC
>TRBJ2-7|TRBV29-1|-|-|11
CSVDSRYEQYF
TGCAGCGTTGACAGCCGCTACGAGCAGTACTTC
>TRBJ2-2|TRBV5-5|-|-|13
CASSLRDTGELFF
TGTGCCAGCAGCTTGAGGGACACCGGGGAGCTGTTTTTT
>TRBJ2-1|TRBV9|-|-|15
CASSVSSDPWNEQFF
TGTGCCAGCAGCGTATCTAGCGACCCTTGGAATGAGCAGTTCTTC
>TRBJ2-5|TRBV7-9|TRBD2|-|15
CASSPGLAGFETQYF
TGTGCCAGCAGCCCAGGACTAGCGGGATTCGAGACCCAGTACTTC
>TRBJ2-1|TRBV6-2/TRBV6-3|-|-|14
CASSWSLLYNEQFF
TGTGCCAGCAGTTGGTCCCTACTCTACAATGAGCAGTTCTTC
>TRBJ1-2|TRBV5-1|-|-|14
CASSLEGPNYGYTF
TGCGCCAGCAGCTTGGAAGGACCTAACTATGGCTACACCTTC
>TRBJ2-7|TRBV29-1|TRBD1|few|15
CSAELGTGFAYEQYF
TGCAGCGCAGAACTTGGGACAGGCTTTGCCTACGAGCAGTACTTC
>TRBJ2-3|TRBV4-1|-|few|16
CASSLRYGADPDTQYF
TGCGCCAGCAGCCTTCGCTACGGTGCTGACCCAGATACGCAGTATTTT
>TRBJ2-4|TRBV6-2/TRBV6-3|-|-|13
CASSYRGADIQYF
TGTGCCAGCAGTTACCGCGGGGCGGACATTCAGTACTTC
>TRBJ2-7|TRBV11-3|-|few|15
CASSLTRTGSYEQYF
TGTGCCAGCAGCCTAACCAGGACGGGCTCCTACGAGCAGTACTTC
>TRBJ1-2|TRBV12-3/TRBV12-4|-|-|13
CASSASEGRGYTF
TGTGCCAGCAGCGCCTCGGAGGGGAGGGGCTACACCTTC
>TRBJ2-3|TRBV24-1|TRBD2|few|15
CATSEASGNTDTQYF
TGTGCCACCAGTGAGGCTAGCGGGAACACAGATACGCAGTATTTT
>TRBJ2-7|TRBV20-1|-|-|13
CSANPGLKSEQYF
TGCAGTGCTAACCCGGGACTTAAGTCAGAGCAGTACTTC
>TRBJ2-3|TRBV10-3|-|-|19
CAISVDEASQEGLTDTQYF
TGTGCCATCAGCGTTGATGAGGCCTCCCAAGAAGGGCTCACAGATACGCAGTATTTT
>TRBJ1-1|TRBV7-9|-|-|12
CASSLLNAEAFF
TGTGCCAGCAGCTTATTGAACGCAGAAGCTTTCTTT
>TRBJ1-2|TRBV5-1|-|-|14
CASSPVQEIYGYTF
TGCGCCAGCAGCCCGGTACAGGAGATCTATGGCTACACCTTC
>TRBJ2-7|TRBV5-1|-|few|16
CASSLGGSGRLYEQYF
TGCGCCAGCAGCTTGGGCGGATCGGGACGGTTATACGAGCAGTACTTC
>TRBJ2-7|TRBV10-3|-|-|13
CAIRLTDSYEQYF
TGTGCCATCAGGTTGACAGATTCCTACGAGCAGTACTTC
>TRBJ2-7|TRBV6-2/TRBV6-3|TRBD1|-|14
CASGSGQGKYEQYF
TGTGCCAGCGGGTCGGGACAGGGGAAATACGAGCAGTACTTC
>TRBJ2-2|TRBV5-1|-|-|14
CASSLRILTGELFF
TGCGCCAGCAGCCTGAGGATCTTGACCGGGGAGCTGTTTTTT
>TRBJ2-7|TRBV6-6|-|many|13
CASSRSGAYEQYF
TGTGCCAGCAGTCGGTCCGGGGCCTACGAGCAGTACTTC
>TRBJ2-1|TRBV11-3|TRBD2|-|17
CASSPGTSGSYHNEQFF
TGTGCCAGCAGCCCCGGGACTAGCGGGAGTTACCACAATGAGCAGTTCTTC
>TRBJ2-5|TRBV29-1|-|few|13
CSVERRHQETQYF
TGCAGCGTTGAGAGACGGCACCAAGAGACCCAGTACTTC
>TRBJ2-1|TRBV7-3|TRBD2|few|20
CASSLTGVAGGPSSYNEQFF
TGTGCCAGCAGCTTAACCGGGGTAGCGGGGGGACCGAGCTCCTACAATGAGCAGTTCTTC
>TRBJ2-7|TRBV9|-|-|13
CASSGIGFYEQYF
TGTGCCAGCAGCGGTATTGGGTTCTACGAGCAGTACTTC
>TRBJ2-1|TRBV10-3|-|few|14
CAISSHVRYNEQFF
TGTGCCATCAGTTCCCACGTCCGCTACAATGAGCAGTTCTTC
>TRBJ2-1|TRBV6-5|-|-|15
CASAPGTTAYNEQFF
TGTGCCAGCGCCCCCGGGACCACCGCCTACAATGAGCAGTTCTTC
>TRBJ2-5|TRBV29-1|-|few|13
CSVHGRLQETQYF
TGCAGCGTTCATGGACGGTTACAAGAGACCCAGTACTTC
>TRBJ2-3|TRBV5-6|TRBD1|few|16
CASSYPGTGGIDTQYF
TGTGCCAGCAGCTACCCCGGGACAGGGGGTATTGATACGCAGTATTTT
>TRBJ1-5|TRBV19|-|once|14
CASSIRGSNQPQHF
TGTGCCAGTAGTATTCGGGGGAGCAATCAGCCCCAGCATTTT
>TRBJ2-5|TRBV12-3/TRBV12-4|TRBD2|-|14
CACSFGGLVETQYF
TGTGCCTGCAGTTTCGGGGGACTAGTAGAGACCCAGTACTTC
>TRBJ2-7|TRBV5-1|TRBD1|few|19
CASSPTDPGQGPKGYEQYF
TGCGCCAGCAGCCCAACAGATCCGGGACAGGGTCCCAAAGGCTACGAGCAGTACTTC
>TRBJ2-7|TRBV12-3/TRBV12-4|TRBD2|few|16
CASLNEWGGRGYEQYF
TGTGCCAGCTTAAATGAGTGGGGAGGGCGAGGGTACGAGCAGTACTTC
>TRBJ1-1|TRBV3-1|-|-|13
CASSQVVGVEAFF
TGTGCCAGCAGCCAAGTGGTTGGCGTTGAAGCTTTCTTT
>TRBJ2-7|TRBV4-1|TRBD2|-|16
CASSQRTSGPSYEQYF
TGCGCCAGCAGCCAAAGGACTAGCGGGCCGTCCTACGAGCAGTACTTC
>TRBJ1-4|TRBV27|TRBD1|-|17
CASSLFGTGATNEKLFF
TGTGCCAGCAGTTTATTCGGGACAGGAGCAACTAATGAAAAACTGTTTTTT
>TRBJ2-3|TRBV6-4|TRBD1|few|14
CASSDGQDTDTQYF
TGTGCCAGCAGTGACGGACAGGACACAGATACGCAGTATTTT
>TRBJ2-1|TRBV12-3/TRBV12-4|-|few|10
CASRVYEQFF
TGTGCCAGCAGGGTCTATGAGCAGTTCTTC
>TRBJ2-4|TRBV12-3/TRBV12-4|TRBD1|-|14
CASSLTGGKNIQYF
TGTGCCAGCAGTCTGACAGGGGGCAAAAACATTCAGTACTTC